The 28 T cell receptor beta chains reported below all come from one sample, sequenced in a study of cytomegalovirus exposure and HLA in healthy donors. Profiled with immunoSEQ multiplex PCR; TCRdb holds only in-frame clones, not every one. Of 150,000 to 200,000 clones in the sample, just under 90% were seen once. The sequencing input was PBMCs. These receptors were obtained from a woman in her 30s in good health and CMV-seronegative.

The rearrangement links TRBV30 to TRBJ1-2, with D possibly being TRBD1 (6 bases). The CDR3 spans 13 residues. The germline CDR1 and CDR2 sequences are GTSNPN and SVGIG (reference sequence). The V end was cut by 5 bases, the J end by 0 bases, with 10 bases between. CDR3 protein: CAWGQLANYGYTF. The CDR3 coding sequence is TGTGCCTGGGGACAGTTAGCTAACTATGGCTACACCTTC.

This clone appeared once. J is TRBJ2-3 and V is TRBV6-5; TRBD2 matches 7 bases. Per germline, CDR1 MNHEY and CDR2 SVGAGI. Trimming removed 8 bases from V and 2 bases from J; junction bases left unmatched: 4. The CDR3 has 13 amino acids. The CDR3, as DNA: TGTGCCAGCGGGAGGGGATCCACAGATACGCAGTATTTT. The encoded protein is CASGRGSTDTQYF.

The genes are TRBV4-1 and TRBJ1-6; 8 bases map to TRBD1. Germline CDR1 is MGHRA and CDR2 is YSYEKL. This CDR3 is built from 17 residues. The V gene end was trimmed by 0 bases and the J gene end by 7 bases; junction bases not matched to a gene: 8. The CDR3 sequence is CASSQEGQGANNSPLHF. CDR3 bases: TGCGCCAGCAGCCAAGAAGGGCAGGGGGCGAACAATTCACCCCTCCACTTT.

This sequence joins TRBV13 and TRBJ2-2; TRBD2 matches 9 bases. Germline loops: CDR1 PRHDT, CDR2 FYEKMQ (reference sequence). J was trimmed by 5 bases and V by 5 bases; bases with no gene match: 6. This CDR3 comprises 15 residues. CDR3 in amino acids: CASSRGGARTGELFF. In nucleotides, the CDR3 is TGTGCCAGCAGCCGCGGGGGGGCTAGGACCGGGGAGCTGTTTTTT.

The chain carries TRBV4-2 and TRBJ2-7, with TRBD1 matching 8 bases. This CDR3 spans 13 amino acids. The germline V gene has CDR1 LGHNA and CDR2 YNFKEQ. Trimming cost V 4 bases and J 2 bases; bases outside gene matches: 1. The CDR3 nucleotides are TGTGCCAGCAGCCCGGACAGGGCCTACGAGCAGTACTTC. Its protein product is CASSPDRAYEQYF.

The chain recombines TRBV27 with TRBJ2-1; TRBD2 agrees at 9 bases. The germline gives CDR1 MNHEY, CDR2 SMNVEV (reference sequence). CDR3 length equals 15 residues. Trimming took 3 bases from V and 6 from J; bases not matched to a gene: 6. The CDR3, as DNA: TGTGCCAGCAGTTTGGCGGCGGGGGGGCCCAATGAGCAGTTCTTC. This gives the protein CASSLAAGGPNEQFF.

V and J are TRBV7-2 and TRBJ2-7; 12 bases line up with TRBD1. This CDR3 is 19 amino acids long. J was trimmed by 4 bases and V by 4 bases; bases with no gene match: 17. Germline V gene data show CDR1 as SGHTA and CDR2 as FQGNSA. The CDR3 coding sequence is TGTGCCAGCAGCTCCCCTCCGGGACAGGGGGCGCGGTTTCCGTACGAGCAGTACTTC. Its translation: CASSSPPGQGARFPYEQYF.

The DNA of the CDR3 is TGTGCCAGCAGCCACCTAGCGACCTACGAGCAGTACTTC. As protein: CASSHLATYEQYF. V gene TRBV14 combines with J gene TRBJ2-7, with D possibly TRBD2 on 6 matching bases. V lost 3 bases and J 2 bases, leaving 8 bases between the germline ends. CDR1 is SGHDN and CDR2 is FVKESK in the germline V gene. The CDR3 consists of 13 residues.

The chain combines TRBV30 with TRBJ2-1; the match to TRBD1 covers 7 bases. This CDR3 is 15 amino acids long. Germline values: CDR1 GTSNPN, CDR2 SVGIG (reference sequence). V dropped 4 bases and J dropped 4; count of bases not matched to a gene: 10. In nucleotides, the CDR3 is TGTGCCTGGAAACGCCGGGACAGAATTTACAATGAGCAGTTCTTC. This gives the protein CAWKRRDRIYNEQFF.

The chain recombines TRBV9 with TRBJ1-6; 8 positions agree with TRBD1. Losses at the gene ends were 1 base for V and 7 bases for J; bases not matched to a gene: 1. Per germline, CDR1 SGDLS and CDR2 YYNGEE. This CDR3 has 14 residues. In DNA form, the CDR3 reads TGTGCCAGCAGCGTACGGGACAGGAATTCACCCCTCCACTTT. Its protein product is CASSVRDRNSPLHF.

The chain employs TRBV6-1 and TRBJ2-7, with D perhaps matching TRBD1 (6 bases). The V gene lost 6 bases and the J gene lost 2 bases, with 11 bases spanning the gap. There are 13 residues in the CDR3. CDR1 MNHNS and CDR2 SASEGT come from the germline V gene. The DNA for the CDR3 is TGTGCCAGCAGCCCGGACAGAGCCTACGAGCAGTACTTC. This sequence encodes CASSPDRAYEQYF.

The CDR3 is CASSNQGHGYTF. DNA of the CDR3: TGTGCCAGCAGTAACCAGGGACACGGCTACACCTTC. J is TRBJ1-2 and V is TRBV28; possibly TRBD1 for D (6 bases). Germline V CDR1 and CDR2: MDHEN, SYDVKM. The CDR3 has 12 residues. Deletions cut 5 bases from V and 8 bases from J, with 12 bases between.

The V and J genes are TRBV28 and TRBJ1-4; 7 nucleotides match TRBD1. The CDR3 is 14 amino acids. Germline V gives CDR1 MDHEN, CDR2 SYDVKM. V dropped 3 bases and J dropped 5; count of bases not matched to a gene: 3. The CDR3 DNA reads TGTGCCAGCAGTTTTCTGGACAGGAATGAAAAACTGTTTTTT. It is translated as CASSFLDRNEKLFF.

The chain carries TRBV4-2 and TRBJ2-1; D possibly corresponds to TRBD1 (5 bases). Trimming left V 5 bases short and J 8 bases short, with 19 bases between. The CDR3 covers 15 residues. The germline V gene has CDR1 LGHNA and CDR2 YNFKEQ. Here the CDR3 DNA reads TGTGCCAGCAGCATCACCCTCCCCAGGGCCGATGAGCAGTTCTTC. This sequence encodes CASSITLPRADEQFF.

The chain joins TRBV7-2 to TRBJ2-3, with D possibly being TRBD2 (5 bases). This CDR3 is 14 amino acids long. The V gene's germline CDR1 is SGHTA and CDR2 FQGNSA. Trimming removed 6 bases at V and 2 bases at J, with 12 bases between. Here the CDR3 DNA reads TGTGCCAGCAGGGTACGGGGTGTCACAGATACGCAGTATTTT. This gives the protein CASRVRGVTDTQYF.

CDR3 sequence reads: CASSTRDRGQGEKLFF. The CDR3 DNA reads TGTGCCAGCAGCACGCGTGACAGGGGGCAAGGGGAAAAACTGTTTTTT. The rearrangement uses TRBV7-9 and TRBJ1-4; TRBD1 aligns across 10 bases. The V gene's germline CDR1 is SEHNR and CDR2 FQNEAQ (reference sequence). The V gene end was trimmed by 5 bases and the J gene end by 8 bases; junction bases not matched to a gene: 11. This CDR3 comprises 16 residues.

The V and J genes are TRBV5-6 and TRBJ2-7; TRBD1 agrees at 8 bases. The CDR3 is 15 residues long. Trimming removed 4 bases from V and 2 bases from J; junction bases left unmatched: 8. Per germline, CDR1 SGHDT and CDR2 YYEEEE. The CDR3 region has the DNA TGTGCCAGCAGCCCATGGGACAGGCGGACCTACGAGCAGTACTTC. Translated, it gives CASSPWDRRTYEQYF. Drawing the rest from reference TRBV5-6 and TRBJ2-7, the complete variable domain is DAGVTQSPTHLIKTRGQQVTLRCSPKSGHDTVSWYQQALGQGPQFIFQYYEEEERQRGNFPDRFSGHQFPNYSSELNVNALLLGDSALYLCASSPWDRRTYEQYFGPGTRLTVT.

The chain employs TRBV6-5 and TRBJ1-2, with D uncertain. This CDR3 is 14 amino acids long. Looked up from germline, CDR1 is MNHEY and CDR2 is SVGAGI. The V gene lost 0 bases and the J gene lost 4 bases, with 9 bases spanning the gap. In nucleotides, the CDR3 is TGTGCCAGCAGTTACTCGAACGGGATCTATGGCTACACCTTC. This gives the protein CASSYSNGIYGYTF.

The chain combines TRBV15 with TRBJ2-7; 11 positions match TRBD2. J gave up 1 base and V 2 bases, and 4 bases lay outside the gene matches. This CDR3 spans 16 amino acids. Germline assignment: CDR1 LNHNV and CDR2 YYDKDF (reference sequence). The CDR3 nucleotides read TGTGCCACCAGCAGACTTACTAGCGGGGGTTCCTACGAGCAGTACTTC. Translating gives CATSRLTSGGSYEQYF.

This clone was counted a single time. The rearrangement links TRBV15 to TRBJ1-6, with TRBD1 identical over 10 bases. Germline CDR1 LNHNV, CDR2 YYDKDF (reference sequence). This CDR3 contains 15 residues. V was pared by 1 base and J by 11 bases, with 5 bases of the junction left unmatched. DNA for the CDR3: TGTGCCACCAGCAGAGGGGGACAGGGGAGAACACCCCTCCACTTT. It translates to CATSRGGQGRTPLHF.

The rearrangement joins TRBV10-2 to TRBJ2-3, with TRBD2 matching 14 bases. The CDR3 has 15 amino acids. J gave up 4 bases and V 4 bases, and 1 base lay outside the gene matches. Germline loops: CDR1 WSHSY, CDR2 SAAADI. CDR3 DNA sequence: TGCGCCAGCAGTGGACTAGCGGGGGGGCCAGATACGCAGTATTTT. Translated: CASSGLAGGPDTQYF.

The genes are TRBV2 and TRBJ1-6, with TRBD1 matching 8 bases. From germline, CDR1 is SNHLY and CDR2 FYNNEI. This CDR3 is 13 amino acids long. Trimming cost V 10 bases and J 7 bases; bases outside gene matches: 6. DNA for the CDR3: TGTGCCACGACCCGGACAGGGAATTCACCCCTCCACTTT. This codes for CATTRTGNSPLHF.

The chain joins TRBV15 to TRBJ2-7, with D possibly TRBD2 on 5 matching bases. This CDR3 spans 13 amino acids. Trimming pared 5 bases from V and 9 bases from J, leaving 17 bases between. Germline CDR1 and CDR2: LNHNV and YYDKDF (reference sequence). The CDR3 nucleotides read TGTGCCACCAGCTATACCTTAGCGAGGGTGCAGTACTTC. It encodes CATSYTLARVQYF.

The CDR3 reads CSVEDLTGELFF. CDR3 DNA: TGCAGCGTTGAAGATCTAACCGGGGAGCTGTTTTTT. The gene calls are TRBV29-1 and TRBJ2-2; unclear D gene. CDR3 length: 12 residues. Germline CDR1 and CDR2: SQVTM and ANQGSEA. V was clipped by 0 bases and J by 5 bases, with 4 bases between them.

This clone was counted a few times. The gene calls are TRBV27 and TRBJ2-7, with 10 nucleotides matching TRBD1. The CDR3 consists of 14 residues. Unmatched junction bases numbered 6, after V lost 5 bases and J lost 5 bases. Germline CDR1 reads MNHEY; CDR2 reads SMNVEV (reference sequence). CDR3 loop: CASSPWDRGHEQYF. Written as DNA, the CDR3 is TGTGCCAGCAGTCCGTGGGACAGGGGCCACGAGCAGTACTTC.

The CDR3 DNA sequence: TGTGCCAGCAGCTTGGCACGGGTTGAGCTGAACACTGAAGCTTTCTTT. Its protein product is CASSLARVELNTEAFF. V gene TRBV5-6 combines with J gene TRBJ1-1, with D unclear. This CDR3 region has 16 residues. Trimming removed 0 bases from V and 0 bases from J, with 12 bases in between. CDR1 is SGHDT, CDR2 YYEEEE, per germline.

The rearrangement uses TRBV10-3 and TRBJ2-3, with 8 bases matching TRBD2. Germline lookup yields CDR1 ENHRY and CDR2 SYGVKD. The CDR3 loop spans 15 amino acids. With V trimmed by 6 bases and J by 2 bases, 7 bases remained unmatched. The CDR3 DNA sequence: TGTGCCATCAGCGCTAATAGCGGGAACACAGATACGCAGTATTTT. This sequence encodes CAISANSGNTDTQYF.

This clone was detected once. V and J are TRBV7-9 and TRBJ1-6; the match to TRBD1 covers 10 bases. Germline values: CDR1 SEHNR, CDR2 FQNEAQ (reference sequence). This CDR3 comprises 15 residues. J gave up 7 bases and V 3 bases, and 3 bases lay outside the gene matches. The CDR3 coding sequence is TGTGCCAGCAGCTTCGGGACAGGGGAAAATTCACCCCTCCACTTT. Its translation is CASSFGTGENSPLHF.